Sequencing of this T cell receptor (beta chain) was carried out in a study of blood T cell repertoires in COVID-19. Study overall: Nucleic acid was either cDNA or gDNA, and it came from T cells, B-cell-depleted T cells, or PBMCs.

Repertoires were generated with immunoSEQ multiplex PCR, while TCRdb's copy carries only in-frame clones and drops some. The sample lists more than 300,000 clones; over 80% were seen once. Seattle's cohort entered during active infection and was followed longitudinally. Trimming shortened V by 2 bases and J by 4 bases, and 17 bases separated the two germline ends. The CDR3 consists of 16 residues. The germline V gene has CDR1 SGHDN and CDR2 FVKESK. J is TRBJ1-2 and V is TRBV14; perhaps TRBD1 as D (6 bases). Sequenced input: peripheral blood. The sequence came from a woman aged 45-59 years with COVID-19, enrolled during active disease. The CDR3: CASSQTFGSGVYGYTF. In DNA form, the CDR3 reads TGTGCCAGCAGCCAAACTTTCGGTTCAGGGGTCTATGGCTACACCTTC.